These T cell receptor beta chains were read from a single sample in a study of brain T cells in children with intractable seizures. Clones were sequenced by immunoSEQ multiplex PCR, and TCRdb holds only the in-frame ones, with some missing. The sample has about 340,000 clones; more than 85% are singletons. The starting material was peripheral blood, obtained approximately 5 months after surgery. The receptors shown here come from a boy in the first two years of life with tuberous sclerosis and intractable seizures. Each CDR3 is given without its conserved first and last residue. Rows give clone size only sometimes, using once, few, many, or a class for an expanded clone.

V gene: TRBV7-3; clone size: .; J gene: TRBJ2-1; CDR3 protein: ASSWTSGVSSYNEQF
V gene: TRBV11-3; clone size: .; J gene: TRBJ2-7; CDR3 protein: ASSLEGRHEQY
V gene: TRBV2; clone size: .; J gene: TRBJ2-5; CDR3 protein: ASRGLDGKTQY
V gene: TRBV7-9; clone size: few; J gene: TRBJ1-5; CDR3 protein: ASSLVLATKREEPQH
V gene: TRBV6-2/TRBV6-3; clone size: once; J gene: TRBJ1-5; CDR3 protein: ASSYGSTLNQPQH
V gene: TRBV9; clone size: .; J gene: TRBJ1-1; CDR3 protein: ASSVDGWRAPGNTEAF
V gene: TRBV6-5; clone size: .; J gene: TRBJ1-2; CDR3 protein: ASSYPPNYGYT
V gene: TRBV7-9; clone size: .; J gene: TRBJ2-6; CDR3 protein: ASNSFRDTSSGANVLT
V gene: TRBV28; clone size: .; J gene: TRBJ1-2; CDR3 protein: ASSNPGGRANYGYT
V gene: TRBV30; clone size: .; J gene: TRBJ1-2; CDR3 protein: AWRISVNYGYT
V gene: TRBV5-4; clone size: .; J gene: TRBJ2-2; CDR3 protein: ASSPGLNTGELF
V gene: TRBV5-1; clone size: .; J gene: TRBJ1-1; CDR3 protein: ASRVAGGTEAF
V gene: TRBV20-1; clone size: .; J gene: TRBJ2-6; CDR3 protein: SAGGKRDRGSGANVLT
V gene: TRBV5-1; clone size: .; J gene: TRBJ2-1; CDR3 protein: ASSMRLANSYNEQF
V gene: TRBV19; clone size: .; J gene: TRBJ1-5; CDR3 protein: ASSALGLANQPQH
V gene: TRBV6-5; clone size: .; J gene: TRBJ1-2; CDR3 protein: ASSYTDVYGYT
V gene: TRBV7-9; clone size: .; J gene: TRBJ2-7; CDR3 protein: ASSLALPYEQY
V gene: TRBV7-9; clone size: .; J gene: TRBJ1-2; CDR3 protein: ASSSSDRGKGYT
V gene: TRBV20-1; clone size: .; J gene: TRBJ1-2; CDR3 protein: SASTSTGRYGYT
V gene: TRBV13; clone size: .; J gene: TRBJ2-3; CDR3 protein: ASSGNADTQY
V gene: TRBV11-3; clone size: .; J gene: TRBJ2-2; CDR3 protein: ASRITGTGELF
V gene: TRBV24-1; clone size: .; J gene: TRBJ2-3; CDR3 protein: ATRAADVGTDTQY
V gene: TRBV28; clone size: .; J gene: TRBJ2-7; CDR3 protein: ASSSSGTGTYEQY
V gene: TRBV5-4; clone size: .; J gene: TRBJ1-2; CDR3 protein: ASSSQGWDYGYT
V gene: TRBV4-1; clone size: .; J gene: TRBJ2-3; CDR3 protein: ASSQDEALLTDTQY
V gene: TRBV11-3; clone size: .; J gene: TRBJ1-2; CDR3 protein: ASSTRTGVNYGYT
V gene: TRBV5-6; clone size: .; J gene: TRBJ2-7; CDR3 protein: ASTLLGEAYEQY
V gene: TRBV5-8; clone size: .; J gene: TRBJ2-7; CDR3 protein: ASSLVRAPLGQY
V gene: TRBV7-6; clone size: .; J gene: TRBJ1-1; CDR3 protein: ASSLGTGEYTEAF
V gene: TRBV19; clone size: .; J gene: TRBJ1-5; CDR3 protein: ASSAQVARISYSNQPQH
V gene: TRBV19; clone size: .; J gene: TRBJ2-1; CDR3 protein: ASKFGGHNEQF
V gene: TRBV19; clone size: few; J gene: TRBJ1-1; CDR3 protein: ASSPDRHTEAF
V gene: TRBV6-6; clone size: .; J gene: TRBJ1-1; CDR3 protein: ASSYPETGMGTEAF
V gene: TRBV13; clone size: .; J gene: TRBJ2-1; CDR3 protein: ASSPGLAGGPGPYNEQF
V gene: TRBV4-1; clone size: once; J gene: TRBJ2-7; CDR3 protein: ASSQDRGNEQY
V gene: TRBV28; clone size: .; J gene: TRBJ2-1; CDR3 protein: ASSSRDSEQF
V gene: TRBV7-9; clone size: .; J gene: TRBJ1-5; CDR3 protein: ASSLLRDTQH
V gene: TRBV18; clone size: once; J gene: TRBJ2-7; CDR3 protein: ASSPRDRGHEQY
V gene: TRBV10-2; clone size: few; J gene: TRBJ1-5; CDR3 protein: ASAQANQPQH
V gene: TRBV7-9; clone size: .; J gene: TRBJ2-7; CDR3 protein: ASSLGRGIDYEQY
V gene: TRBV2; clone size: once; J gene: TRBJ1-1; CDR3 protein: ASSYLAGTEAF
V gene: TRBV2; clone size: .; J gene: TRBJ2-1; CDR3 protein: ASSVSGDYNEQF
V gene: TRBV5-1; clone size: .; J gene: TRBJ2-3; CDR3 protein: ASSPIGGGTDTQY
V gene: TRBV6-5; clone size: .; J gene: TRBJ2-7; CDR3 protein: ASSYYSGGRYEQY
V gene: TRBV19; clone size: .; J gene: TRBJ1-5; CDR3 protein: ASSMGVGNQPQH
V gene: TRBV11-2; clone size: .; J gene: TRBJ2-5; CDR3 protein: ASSLRGTVQETQY
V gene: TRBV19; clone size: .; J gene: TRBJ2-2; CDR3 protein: ASSTGTGSIGELF
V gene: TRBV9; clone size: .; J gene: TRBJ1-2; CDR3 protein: ASSVEGLSYGYT
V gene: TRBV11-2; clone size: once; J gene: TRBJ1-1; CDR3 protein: ASSLAGNTEAF
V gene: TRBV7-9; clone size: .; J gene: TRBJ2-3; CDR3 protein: ASSLALGHRSTDTQY
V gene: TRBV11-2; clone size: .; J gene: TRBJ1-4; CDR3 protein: ASSRQTTNEKLF
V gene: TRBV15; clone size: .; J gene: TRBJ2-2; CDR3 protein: ATSTRTSGRGNTGELF
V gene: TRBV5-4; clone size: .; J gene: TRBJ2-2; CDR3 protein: ASSTQGSGELF
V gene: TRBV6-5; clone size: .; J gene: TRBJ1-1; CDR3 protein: ASSYGSMNTEAF
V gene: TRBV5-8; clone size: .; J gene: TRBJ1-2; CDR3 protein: ASSLRLGRDYGYT
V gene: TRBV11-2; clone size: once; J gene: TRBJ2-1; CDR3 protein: ASMLREGSYNEQF